These T cell receptor beta chains were read from a single sample in a study of shared clonotypes between healthy human individuals. The table came from immunoSEQ multiplex PCR; TCRdb's copy has only in-frame clones and leaves some out. Altogether around 500,000 clones are present, 70% to 80% being singletons, with the ten largest covering roughly 13%. Sequencing was done on a sample of PBMCs. The receptors were sampled from a middle-aged woman in good health. Some clones in this sample may be carry-over from other donors' samples. Both conserved end residues are part of each CDR3. The order of the fields is J gene, D gene, clone size, V gene, CDR3 protein, CDR3 DNA. A D gene is named only where the DNA matches it firmly. The size of a clone is reported for some rows only, either as once, few or many, or as a class for expanded clones.

J gene: TRBJ2-7
D gene: -
clone size: -
V gene: TRBV30
CDR3 protein: CAWTGQGEGYEQYF
CDR3 DNA: TGTGCCTGGACAGGACAAGGAGAAGGCTACGAGCAGTACTTC

J gene: TRBJ2-2
D gene: TRBD2
clone size: -
V gene: TRBV5-1
CDR3 protein: CASSFLAGDTGELFF
CDR3 DNA: TGCGCCAGCAGCTTTCTAGCGGGGGACACCGGGGAGCTGTTTTTT

J gene: TRBJ1-3
D gene: -
clone size: -
V gene: TRBV14
CDR3 protein: CASSPVGNTIYF
CDR3 DNA: TGTGCCAGCAGCCCAGTCGGGAACACCATATATTTT

J gene: TRBJ1-1
D gene: -
clone size: -
V gene: TRBV5-1
CDR3 protein: CASSLELANTEAFF
CDR3 DNA: TGCGCCAGCAGCTTGGAGCTGGCGAACACTGAAGCTTTCTTT

J gene: TRBJ2-3
D gene: -
clone size: -
V gene: TRBV9
CDR3 protein: CASSVREGLSDTQYF
CDR3 DNA: TGTGCCAGCAGCGTACGCGAGGGCCTGTCAGATACGCAGTATTTT

J gene: TRBJ2-7
D gene: -
clone size: -
V gene: TRBV5-1
CDR3 protein: CASSLDRYNSYEQYF
CDR3 DNA: TGCGCCAGCAGCCTGGACAGATACAACTCCTACGAGCAGTACTTC

J gene: TRBJ2-1
D gene: -
clone size: once
V gene: TRBV10-3
CDR3 protein: CAISDPDRARGSSSYNEQFF
CDR3 DNA: TGTGCCATCAGTGACCCGGACAGGGCTCGCGGGAGTAGCTCCTACAATGAGCAGTTCTTC

J gene: TRBJ2-7
D gene: -
clone size: -
V gene: TRBV25-1
CDR3 protein: CASSEWQTYEQYF
CDR3 DNA: TGTGCCAGCAGTGAATGGCAGACCTACGAGCAGTACTTC

J gene: TRBJ1-1
D gene: TRBD1
clone size: -
V gene: TRBV28
CDR3 protein: CASRRPGQGEAFF
CDR3 DNA: TGTGCCAGCAGGCGACCGGGACAGGGCGAAGCTTTCTTT

J gene: TRBJ2-7
D gene: TRBD1
clone size: -
V gene: TRBV4-2
CDR3 protein: CASSQGVQGTEQYF
CDR3 DNA: TGTGCCAGCAGCCAAGGGGTACAGGGGACCGAGCAGTACTTC

J gene: TRBJ2-1
D gene: TRBD2
clone size: -
V gene: TRBV4-1
CDR3 protein: CASSPGPLRTSGSKKDNEQFF
CDR3 DNA: TGCGCCAGCAGCCCAGGCCCACTAAGGACTAGCGGGAGTAAAAAGGACAATGAGCAGTTCTTC

J gene: TRBJ1-3
D gene: -
clone size: -
V gene: TRBV6-7
CDR3 protein: CAGRKQPAEGISGNTIYF
CDR3 DNA: TGTGCCGGCAGAAAACAACCCGCGGAGGGAATCTCTGGAAACACCATATATTTT

J gene: TRBJ2-1
D gene: -
clone size: -
V gene: TRBV28
CDR3 protein: CATDRDSYNEQFF
CDR3 DNA: TGTGCCACCGACCGGGACTCATACAATGAGCAGTTCTTC

J gene: TRBJ2-1
D gene: -
clone size: -
V gene: TRBV2
CDR3 protein: CASRRSREQFF
CDR3 DNA: TGTGCCAGCAGGCGGTCCCGAGAGCAGTTCTTC

J gene: TRBJ2-3
D gene: TRBD1
clone size: -
V gene: TRBV5-4
CDR3 protein: CASSLGTGRLTDTQYF
CDR3 DNA: TGTGCCAGCAGCTTAGGGACAGGCCGCCTCACAGATACGCAGTATTTT

J gene: TRBJ1-2
D gene: -
clone size: -
V gene: TRBV28
CDR3 protein: CASSSPPGSYGYTF
CDR3 DNA: TGTGCCAGCAGTTCCCCCCCTGGAAGCTATGGCTACACCTTC

J gene: TRBJ2-7
D gene: -
clone size: -
V gene: TRBV7-6
CDR3 protein: CASSLAGPFGEQYF
CDR3 DNA: TGTGCCAGCAGCTTAGCCGGCCCTTTCGGCGAGCAGTACTTC

J gene: TRBJ2-7
D gene: TRBD1
clone size: -
V gene: TRBV14
CDR3 protein: CASSPGTGRWEQYF
CDR3 DNA: TGTGCCAGCAGCCCCGGGACAGGGAGATGGGAGCAGTACTTC

J gene: TRBJ2-3
D gene: TRBD1
clone size: -
V gene: TRBV29-1
CDR3 protein: CSVEDSGTGDFTDTQYF
CDR3 DNA: TGCAGCGTTGAAGATTCCGGGACAGGGGATTTCACAGATACGCAGTATTTT

J gene: TRBJ1-2
D gene: -
clone size: -
V gene: TRBV20-1
CDR3 protein: CSASLDTGYTF
CDR3 DNA: TGCAGTGCTAGCCTGGACACTGGCTACACCTTC

J gene: TRBJ1-5
D gene: TRBD1
clone size: -
V gene: TRBV6-5
CDR3 protein: CASSYRDRGGQPQHF
CDR3 DNA: TGTGCCAGCAGTTACCGGGACAGGGGGGGACAGCCCCAGCATTTT

J gene: TRBJ2-1
D gene: -
clone size: -
V gene: TRBV5-1
CDR3 protein: CASSTVGGGPRYNEQFF
CDR3 DNA: TGCGCCAGCAGCACCGTAGGAGGGGGCCCCAGGTACAATGAGCAGTTCTTC

J gene: TRBJ2-1
D gene: TRBD2
clone size: -
V gene: TRBV4-2
CDR3 protein: CASSQPGTSGRNEQFF
CDR3 DNA: TGTGCCAGCAGCCAACCCGGGACTAGCGGGAGAAATGAGCAGTTCTTC

J gene: TRBJ2-6
D gene: TRBD1
clone size: -
V gene: TRBV4-1
CDR3 protein: CASSLTGVGANVLTF
CDR3 DNA: TGCGCCAGCAGCTTAACAGGGGTTGGGGCCAACGTCCTGACTTTC

J gene: TRBJ2-7
D gene: TRBD1
clone size: many
V gene: TRBV4-2
CDR3 protein: CASSPRTGSYEQYF
CDR3 DNA: TGTGCCAGCAGCCCCCGGACAGGATCCTACGAGCAGTACTTC

J gene: TRBJ2-7
D gene: TRBD2
clone size: -
V gene: TRBV19
CDR3 protein: CASSIRGVNEQYF
CDR3 DNA: TGTGCCAGTAGTATCCGGGGGGTAAACGAGCAGTACTTC

J gene: TRBJ2-1
D gene: -
clone size: -
V gene: TRBV9
CDR3 protein: CASSPRLNNYNEQFF
CDR3 DNA: TGTGCCAGCAGCCCTCGTCTTAACAATTACAATGAGCAGTTCTTC

J gene: TRBJ1-2
D gene: -
clone size: once
V gene: TRBV2
CDR3 protein: CASSRLSSRASGKQGEGYTF
CDR3 DNA: TGTGCCAGTTCGCGGCTAAGCAGTCGAGCCTCCGGGAAGCAAGGAGAGGGCTACACCTTC

J gene: TRBJ1-2
D gene: -
clone size: -
V gene: TRBV27
CDR3 protein: CASSPRLGYGGYTF
CDR3 DNA: TGTGCCAGCAGTCCCCGGTTGGGCTACGGGGGCTACACCTTC

J gene: TRBJ1-1
D gene: TRBD1
clone size: few
V gene: TRBV18
CDR3 protein: CASSLGQQNTEAFF
CDR3 DNA: TGTGCCAGCTCACTGGGACAGCAGAACACTGAAGCTTTCTTT

J gene: TRBJ2-7
D gene: -
clone size: medium-sized
V gene: TRBV7-9
CDR3 protein: CASSPPWRDGPTYEQYF
CDR3 DNA: TGTGCCAGCAGCCCCCCATGGCGGGATGGGCCGACCTACGAGCAGTACTTC

J gene: TRBJ2-5
D gene: -
clone size: -
V gene: TRBV11-1
CDR3 protein: CASSLDQGGQETQYF
CDR3 DNA: TGTGCCAGCAGCTTAGATCAGGGCGGTCAAGAGACCCAGTACTTC

J gene: TRBJ1-1
D gene: -
clone size: -
V gene: TRBV5-6
CDR3 protein: CASSFSGNMNTEAFF
CDR3 DNA: TGTGCCAGCAGCTTCTCGGGGAATATGAACACTGAAGCTTTCTTT

J gene: TRBJ2-6
D gene: -
clone size: -
V gene: TRBV5-1
CDR3 protein: CASSLSTGNSGANVLTF
CDR3 DNA: TGCGCCAGCAGCTTGTCAACGGGAAACTCTGGGGCCAACGTCCTGACTTTC

J gene: TRBJ1-1
D gene: -
clone size: once
V gene: TRBV12-5
CDR3 protein: CASDLGGYANTEAFF
CDR3 DNA: TGTGCTAGTGATTTGGGGGGGTACGCGAACACTGAAGCTTTCTTT

J gene: TRBJ2-3
D gene: -
clone size: few
V gene: TRBV7-2
CDR3 protein: CASSLRGNLGPQGTQYF
CDR3 DNA: TGTGCCAGCAGCTTAAGGGGCAACCTCGGGCCACAAGGTACGCAGTATTTT

J gene: TRBJ2-6
D gene: -
clone size: -
V gene: TRBV4-1
CDR3 protein: CASSLSGEFGANVLTF
CDR3 DNA: TGCGCCAGCAGCCTTTCAGGGGAGTTCGGGGCCAACGTCCTGACTTTC

J gene: TRBJ2-7
D gene: -
clone size: many
V gene: TRBV5-6
CDR3 protein: CASSSQGIYEQYF
CDR3 DNA: TGTGCCAGCAGCTCTCAAGGGATCTACGAGCAGTACTTC

J gene: TRBJ2-7
D gene: -
clone size: -
V gene: TRBV7-2
CDR3 protein: CASSLLQAYEQYF
CDR3 DNA: TGTGCCAGCAGCTTACTTCAGGCCTACGAGCAGTACTTC

J gene: TRBJ2-1
D gene: TRBD1
clone size: -
V gene: TRBV9
CDR3 protein: CASSGGQGLGGFF
CDR3 DNA: TGTGCCAGCAGCGGCGGACAGGGTTTAGGAGGTTTCTTC

J gene: TRBJ2-2
D gene: -
clone size: -
V gene: TRBV6-1
CDR3 protein: CASFRYGADHRELFF
CDR3 DNA: TGTGCCAGCTTTCGGTACGGCGCCGACCACCGGGAGCTGTTTTTT

J gene: TRBJ2-3
D gene: TRBD1
clone size: once
V gene: TRBV28
CDR3 protein: CASSQGAQTDTQYF
CDR3 DNA: TGTGCCAGCAGTCAGGGGGCTCAGACAGATACGCAGTATTTT

J gene: TRBJ2-7
D gene: -
clone size: -
V gene: TRBV7-9
CDR3 protein: CASIEGGAAPYEQYF
CDR3 DNA: TGTGCCAGCATCGAGGGGGGAGCTGCCCCCTACGAGCAGTACTTC

J gene: TRBJ2-7
D gene: TRBD1
clone size: once
V gene: TRBV14
CDR3 protein: CASSLGQQPTGQYF
CDR3 DNA: TGTGCCAGCAGCCTGGGACAGCAACCTACGGGGCAGTACTTC

J gene: TRBJ2-6
D gene: -
clone size: few
V gene: TRBV28
CDR3 protein: CASSLQGPNVLTF
CDR3 DNA: TGTGCCAGCAGTCTACAGGGTCCCAACGTCCTGACTTTC

J gene: TRBJ2-3
D gene: TRBD1
clone size: -
V gene: TRBV29-1
CDR3 protein: CSVEGEDRGGWTDTQYF
CDR3 DNA: TGCAGCGTTGAAGGAGAAGACAGGGGGGGCTGGACAGATACGCAGTATTTT

J gene: TRBJ1-1
D gene: -
clone size: -
V gene: TRBV28
CDR3 protein: CASSLYRSRNTEAFF
CDR3 DNA: TGTGCCAGCAGTTTATACCGCAGTAGGAACACTGAAGCTTTCTTT

J gene: TRBJ1-5
D gene: TRBD1
clone size: -
V gene: TRBV6-6
CDR3 protein: CASSTGAGQPQHF
CDR3 DNA: TGTGCCAGCAGTACAGGGGCAGGACAGCCCCAGCATTTT

J gene: TRBJ1-2
D gene: -
clone size: -
V gene: TRBV19
CDR3 protein: CASKKGTTPNYGYTF
CDR3 DNA: TGTGCCAGTAAAAAAGGGACAACTCCTAACTATGGCTACACCTTC

J gene: TRBJ2-1
D gene: -
clone size: -
V gene: TRBV4-2
CDR3 protein: CASSQPLRSPYNEQFF
CDR3 DNA: TGTGCCAGCAGCCAACCTCTAAGGAGCCCGTACAATGAGCAGTTCTTC

J gene: TRBJ2-7
D gene: TRBD1
clone size: -
V gene: TRBV15
CDR3 protein: CATSRDRQGAYEQYF
CDR3 DNA: TGTGCCACCAGCAGAGATCGGCAGGGGGCCTACGAGCAGTACTTC

J gene: TRBJ1-4
D gene: -
clone size: -
V gene: TRBV7-9
CDR3 protein: CASSTPRDGNEKLFF
CDR3 DNA: TGTGCCAGCAGCACGCCCCGGGACGGTAATGAAAAACTGTTTTTT

J gene: TRBJ1-3
D gene: -
clone size: -
V gene: TRBV7-8
CDR3 protein: CASSFERNTIYF
CDR3 DNA: TGTGCCAGCAGCTTCGAGAGGAACACCATATATTTT

J gene: TRBJ2-1
D gene: -
clone size: once
V gene: TRBV18
CDR3 protein: CASSPPAAFRRDEQFF
CDR3 DNA: TGTGCCAGCTCACCACCGGCGGCCTTCCGTAGGGATGAGCAGTTCTTC